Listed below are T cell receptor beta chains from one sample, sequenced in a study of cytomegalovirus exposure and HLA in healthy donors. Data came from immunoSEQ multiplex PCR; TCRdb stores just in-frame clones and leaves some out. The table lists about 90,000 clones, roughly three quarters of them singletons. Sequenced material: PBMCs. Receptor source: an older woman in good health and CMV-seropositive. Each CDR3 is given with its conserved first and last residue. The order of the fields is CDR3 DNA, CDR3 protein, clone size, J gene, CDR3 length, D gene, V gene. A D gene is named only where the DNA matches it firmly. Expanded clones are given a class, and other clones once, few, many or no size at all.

TGTGCCAGCAGTGAATATTCGGGCGGACACTACGAGCAGTACTTC | CASSEYSGGHYEQYF | once | TRBJ2-7 | 15 | NA | TRBV25-1
TGTGCCAGCAGTCTTAGACACGGGACAGGGAGAGGGGAGCTGTTTTTT | CASSLRHGTGRGELFF | NA | TRBJ2-2 | 16 | TRBD1 | TRBV28
TGCAGCGCCGCCCGACAGAGAAACACCGGGGAGCTGTTTTTT | CSAARQRNTGELFF | once | TRBJ2-2 | 14 | NA | TRBV29-1
TGTGCCAGTGGACTCCTCGATCAAGAGACCCAGTACTTC | CASGLLDQETQYF | NA | TRBJ2-5 | 13 | NA | TRBV2
TGTGCCAGCAGCCTAACGACAGGGTACGAGCAGTACTTC | CASSLTTGYEQYF | few | TRBJ2-7 | 13 | TRBD1 | TRBV7-9
TGTGCCAGCGCCAGGGGCGCTAGCACAGATACGCAGTATTTT | CASARGASTDTQYF | NA | TRBJ2-3 | 14 | NA | TRBV6-5
TGTGCCTGGAGTGTACGTATGACTAGCGAATCCTACGAGCAGTACTTC | CAWSVRMTSESYEQYF | NA | TRBJ2-7 | 16 | TRBD2 | TRBV30
TGCGCCAGCAGCTTGGATGGCGGAGGGGATGAGCAGTACTTC | CASSLDGGGDEQYF | NA | TRBJ2-7 | 14 | NA | TRBV5-1
TGCGCCAGCAGCTTTGGGGCAGGGGACACTGAAGCTTTCTTT | CASSFGAGDTEAFF | once | TRBJ1-1 | 14 | NA | TRBV5-1
TGTGCCATCAGTTTCGGGAGGGCCCGTGAGACCCAGTACTTC | CAISFGRARETQYF | NA | TRBJ2-5 | 14 | TRBD2 | TRBV10-3
TGTGCCTTTGGGGGGGATCAGCCCCAGCATTTT | CAFGGDQPQHF | NA | TRBJ1-5 | 11 | NA | TRBV9
TGTGCCAGCAGCCCCCATCAGGGAAACAATGAGCAGTTCTTC | CASSPHQGNNEQFF | NA | TRBJ2-1 | 14 | NA | TRBV11-2
TGTGCCTGGAGTGGGGGACAGGAGGCTAACTATGGCTACACCTTC | CAWSGGQEANYGYTF | many | TRBJ1-2 | 15 | TRBD1 | TRBV30
TGTGCCAGTAGTACCCGGACAGTTAATACGCAGTATTTT | CASSTRTVNTQYF | once | TRBJ2-3 | 13 | NA | TRBV19
TGTGCCAGCAGCTCTCAGGTGCCCCTCCGGACAGCTAGAAACACCATATATTTT | CASSSQVPLRTARNTIYF | NA | TRBJ1-3 | 18 | NA | TRBV7-9